This T cell receptor beta chain appears in the sequencing data of a study of blood T cell repertoires in COVID-19. In the authors' workflow: Quantification of nucleated cells was approximated via reference gene primer amplification. Method: immunoSEQ multiplex PCR; TCRdb's copy keeps in-frame clones and lacks some. That table supplies the V and J calls and clone size; D and trimming were determined from the DNA. The sample yields some 300,000 clones, 85% to 90% seen once. This CDR3 spans 13 amino acids. Germline CDR1 is MNHEY and CDR2 is SVGAGI. V lost 8 bases and J 4 bases, leaving 15 bases between the germline ends.

Sequenced sample: peripheral blood. The V call is TRBV6-5, the J call TRBJ2-7, with a possible D match to TRBD2 (5 bases). The source of this sequence is a woman aged 40-49 years with COVID-19, enrolled during active disease. The CDR3 here is CASEGWYGYEQYF. For the CDR3, the DNA is TGTGCCAGCGAGGGATGGTATGGGTACGAGCAGTACTTC.